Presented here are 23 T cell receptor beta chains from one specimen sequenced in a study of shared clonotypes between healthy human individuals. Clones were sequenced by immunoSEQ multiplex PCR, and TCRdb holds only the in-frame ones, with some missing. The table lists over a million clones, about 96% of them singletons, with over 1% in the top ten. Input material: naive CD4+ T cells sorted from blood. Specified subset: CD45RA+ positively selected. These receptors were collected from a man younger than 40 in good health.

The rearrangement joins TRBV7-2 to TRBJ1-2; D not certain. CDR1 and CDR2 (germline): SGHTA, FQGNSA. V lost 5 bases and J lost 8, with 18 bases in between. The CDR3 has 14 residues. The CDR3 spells CASSPNFRVSGYTF. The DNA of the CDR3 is TGTGCCAGCAGCCCGAATTTCCGGGTGTCGGGCTACACCTTC.

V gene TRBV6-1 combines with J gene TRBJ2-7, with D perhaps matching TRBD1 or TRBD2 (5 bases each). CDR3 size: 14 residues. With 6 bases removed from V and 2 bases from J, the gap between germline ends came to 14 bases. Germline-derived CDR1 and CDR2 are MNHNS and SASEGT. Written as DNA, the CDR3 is TGTGCCAGCAGGGGGGTAAATAGCGCCTACGAGCAGTACTTC. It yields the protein CASRGVNSAYEQYF.

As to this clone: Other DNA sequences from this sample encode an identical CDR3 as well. In DNA, the CDR3 is TGCGCCAGCAGGCGGACAGGCTCCTACGAGCAGTACTTC. This encodes CASRRTGSYEQYF. The chain joins TRBV5-1 to TRBJ2-7; 7 positions match TRBD1. The CDR3 consists of 13 residues. V lost 5 bases and J lost 0; bases outside the gene matches: 2. CDR1 is SGHRS and CDR2 is YFSETQ in the germline V gene.

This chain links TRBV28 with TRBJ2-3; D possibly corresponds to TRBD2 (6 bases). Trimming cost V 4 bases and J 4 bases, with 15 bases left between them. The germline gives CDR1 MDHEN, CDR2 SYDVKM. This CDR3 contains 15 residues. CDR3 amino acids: CASSSASLASDTQYF. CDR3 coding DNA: TGTGCCAGCAGTTCGGCCTCACTAGCCTCAGATACGCAGTATTTT.

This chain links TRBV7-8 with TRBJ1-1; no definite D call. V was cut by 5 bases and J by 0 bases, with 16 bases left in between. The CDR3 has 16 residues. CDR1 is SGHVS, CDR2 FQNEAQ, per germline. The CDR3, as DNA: TGTGCCAGCAGCGGAGGCGCAGGATATATGAACACTGAAGCTTTCTTT. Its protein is CASSGGAGYMNTEAFF.

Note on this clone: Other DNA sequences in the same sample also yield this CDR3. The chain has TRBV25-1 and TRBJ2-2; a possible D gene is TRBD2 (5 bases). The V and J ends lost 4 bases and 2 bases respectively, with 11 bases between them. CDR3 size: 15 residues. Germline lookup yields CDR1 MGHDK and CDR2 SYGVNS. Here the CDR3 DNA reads TGTGCCAGCAGTGTTACTGGGAGCAACACCGGGGAGCTGTTTTTT. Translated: CASSVTGSNTGELFF.

The CDR3, as DNA: TGCAGCGTGAACCGGCCAGGTGGAAACACCATATATTTT. It encodes CSVNRPGGNTIYF. The V and J genes are TRBV29-1 and TRBJ1-3; no clear D gene. The CDR3 runs 13 residues. Germline assignment: CDR1 SQVTM and CDR2 ANQGSEA. V lost 6 bases and J lost 3, with 12 bases in between.

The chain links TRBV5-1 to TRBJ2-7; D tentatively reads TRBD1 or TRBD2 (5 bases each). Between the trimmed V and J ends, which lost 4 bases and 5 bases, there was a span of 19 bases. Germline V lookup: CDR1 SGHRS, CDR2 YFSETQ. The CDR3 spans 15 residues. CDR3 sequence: CASSQRDPRINEQYF. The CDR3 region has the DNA TGCGCCAGCAGCCAACGGGACCCCCGGATTAACGAGCAGTACTTC.

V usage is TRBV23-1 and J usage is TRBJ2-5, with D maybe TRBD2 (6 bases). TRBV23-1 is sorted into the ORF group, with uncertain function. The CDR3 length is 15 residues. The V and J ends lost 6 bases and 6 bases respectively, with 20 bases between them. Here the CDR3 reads CASRCIGTGFKTQYF. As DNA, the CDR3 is TGCGCCAGCAGATGCATCGGGACTGGATTCAAGACCCAGTACTTC.

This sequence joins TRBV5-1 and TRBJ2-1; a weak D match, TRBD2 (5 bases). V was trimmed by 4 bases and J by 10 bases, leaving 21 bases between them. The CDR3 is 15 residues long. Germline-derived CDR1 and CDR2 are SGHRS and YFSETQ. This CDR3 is CASSLPKQEVNEQFF. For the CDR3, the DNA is TGCGCCAGCAGCCTCCCCAAGCAGGAGGTTAACGAGCAGTTCTTC. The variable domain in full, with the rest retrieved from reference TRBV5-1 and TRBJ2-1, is KAGVTQTPRYLIKTRGQQVTLSCSPISGHRSVSWYQQTPGQGLQFLFEYFSETQRNKGNFPGRFSGRQFSNSRSEMNVSTLELGDSALYLCASSLPKQEVNEQFFGPGTRLTVL.

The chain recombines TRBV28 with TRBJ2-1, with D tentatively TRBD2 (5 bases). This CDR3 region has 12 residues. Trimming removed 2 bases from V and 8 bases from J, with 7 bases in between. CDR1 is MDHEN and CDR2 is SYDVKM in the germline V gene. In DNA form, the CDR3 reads TGTGCCAGCAGTTTACGGGGTCATGAGCAGTTCTTC. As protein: CASSLRGHEQFF.

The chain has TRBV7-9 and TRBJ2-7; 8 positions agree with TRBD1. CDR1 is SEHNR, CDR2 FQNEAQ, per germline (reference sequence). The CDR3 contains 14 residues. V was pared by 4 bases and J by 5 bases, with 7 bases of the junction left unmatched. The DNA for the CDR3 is TGTGCCAGCAGCTACCAGGGGGCGTCTCACGAGCAGTACTTC. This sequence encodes CASSYQGASHEQYF.

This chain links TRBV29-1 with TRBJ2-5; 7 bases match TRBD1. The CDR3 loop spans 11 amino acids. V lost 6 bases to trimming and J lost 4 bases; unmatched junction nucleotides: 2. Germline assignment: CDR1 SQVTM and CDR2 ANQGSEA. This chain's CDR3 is CSVGTAETQYF. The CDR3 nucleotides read TGCAGCGTGGGGACAGCAGAGACCCAGTACTTC.

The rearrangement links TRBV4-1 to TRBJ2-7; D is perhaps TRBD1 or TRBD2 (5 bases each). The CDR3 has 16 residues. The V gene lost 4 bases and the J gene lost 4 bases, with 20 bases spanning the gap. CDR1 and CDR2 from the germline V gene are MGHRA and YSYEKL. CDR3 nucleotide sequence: TGCGCCAGCAGCCGCACCCCGGGCCTGGGGGTTTACGAGCAGTACTTC. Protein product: CASSRTPGLGVYEQYF.

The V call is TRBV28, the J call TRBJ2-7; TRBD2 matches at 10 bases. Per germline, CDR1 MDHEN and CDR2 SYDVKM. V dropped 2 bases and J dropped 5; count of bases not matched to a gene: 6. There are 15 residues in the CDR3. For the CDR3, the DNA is TGTGCCAGCAGTTTAGAGGCAGCGGGAGGGAACGAGCAGTACTTC. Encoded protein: CASSLEAAGGNEQYF.

As DNA, the CDR3 is TGTGCCAGCAGCCCCCGAAGCCCACGTCTAGCGGGTGAGCAGTTCTTC. It encodes CASSPRSPRLAGEQFF. The J gene is TRBJ2-1, the V gene TRBV7-2, with 8 positions matching TRBD2. V shed 5 bases and J 9 bases; nucleotides not matched to a gene: 15. Per the germline V gene, CDR1 is SGHTA and CDR2 is FQGNSA. The CDR3 has 16 residues.

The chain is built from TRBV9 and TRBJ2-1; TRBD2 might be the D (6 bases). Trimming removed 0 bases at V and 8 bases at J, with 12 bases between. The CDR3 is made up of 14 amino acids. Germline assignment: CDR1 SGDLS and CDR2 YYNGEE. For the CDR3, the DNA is TGTGCCAGCAGCGTAGGGGGGGTTTGGCATGAGCAGTTCTTC. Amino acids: CASSVGGVWHEQFF.

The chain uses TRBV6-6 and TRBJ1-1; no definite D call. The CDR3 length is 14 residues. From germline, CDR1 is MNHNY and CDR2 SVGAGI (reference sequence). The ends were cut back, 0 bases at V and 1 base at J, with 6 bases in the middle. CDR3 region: CASSYSVQNTEAFF. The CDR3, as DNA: TGTGCCAGCAGTTACTCGGTCCAGAACACTGAAGCTTTCTTT.

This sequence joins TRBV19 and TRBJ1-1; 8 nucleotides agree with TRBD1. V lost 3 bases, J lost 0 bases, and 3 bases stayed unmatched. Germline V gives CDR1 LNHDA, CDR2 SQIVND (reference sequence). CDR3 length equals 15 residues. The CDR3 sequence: CASSMGTGVNTEAFF. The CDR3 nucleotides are TGTGCCAGTAGTATGGGGACAGGTGTGAACACTGAAGCTTTCTTT.

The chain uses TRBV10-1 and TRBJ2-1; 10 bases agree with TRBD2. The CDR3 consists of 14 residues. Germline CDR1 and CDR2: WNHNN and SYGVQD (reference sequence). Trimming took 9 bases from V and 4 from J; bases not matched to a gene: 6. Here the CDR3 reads CARRSGRAYNEQFF. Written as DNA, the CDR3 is TGCGCCAGGAGGAGCGGGAGGGCGTACAATGAGCAGTTCTTC.

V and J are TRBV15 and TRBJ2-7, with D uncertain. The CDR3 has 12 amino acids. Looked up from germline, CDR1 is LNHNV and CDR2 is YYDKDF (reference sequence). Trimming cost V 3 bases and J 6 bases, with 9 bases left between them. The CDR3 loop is CATSRDMGEQYF. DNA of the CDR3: TGTGCCACCAGCAGGGATATGGGCGAGCAGTACTTC.

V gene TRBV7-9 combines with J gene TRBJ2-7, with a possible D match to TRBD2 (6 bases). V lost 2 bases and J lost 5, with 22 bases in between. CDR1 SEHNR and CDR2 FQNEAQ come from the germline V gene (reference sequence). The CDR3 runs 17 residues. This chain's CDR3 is CASSLKVSGRTKDEQYF. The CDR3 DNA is TGTGCCAGCAGCTTAAAGGTTTCCGGGAGAACGAAGGACGAGCAGTACTTC.

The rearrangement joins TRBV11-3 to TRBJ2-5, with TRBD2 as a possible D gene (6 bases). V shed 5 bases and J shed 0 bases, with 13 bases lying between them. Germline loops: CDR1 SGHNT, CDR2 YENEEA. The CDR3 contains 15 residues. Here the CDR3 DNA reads TGTGCCAGCAGCGATGCTAGGAGGGACCAAGAGACCCAGTACTTC. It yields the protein CASSDARRDQETQYF. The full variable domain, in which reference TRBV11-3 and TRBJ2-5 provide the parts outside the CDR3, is EAGVVQSPRYKIIEKKQPVAFWCNPISGHNTLYWYLQNLGQGPELLIRYENEEAVDDSQLPKDRFSAERLKGVDSTLKIQPAELGDSAVYLCASSDARRDQETQYFGPGTRLLVL.